What follows are 15 T cell receptor beta chains derived from one specimen sequenced in a study of OX40 agonist ivuxolimab in advanced cancers. Assay used: immunoSEQ multiplex PCR; TCRdb lists only in-frame clones, some missing. The repertoire holds 77,000 or so clones, with 75% to 90% as singletons. This specimen was CD4+ or CD8+ T cells sorted from blood, taken in a trial of the OX40 agonist ivuxolimab. The receptors stem from an adult with an advanced solid tumor such as melanoma, head and neck, liver or kidney cancer.

The chain links TRBV19 to TRBJ2-5, with TRBD1 matching 8 bases. CDR3 length: 14 amino acids. CDR1 is LNHDA and CDR2 is SQIVND in the germline V gene (reference sequence). J was trimmed by 7 bases and V by 9 bases; bases with no gene match: 13. CDR3 sequence (DNA): TGTGCCAGGAAAATAGACAGGGGTCCGGGGACCCAGTACTTC. Translating gives CARKIDRGPGTQYF.

The CDR3: CASSVGGQAYGYTF. The CDR3 DNA sequence: TGTGCCAGCAGCGTAGGAGGGCAGGCCTATGGCTACACCTTC. The chain combines TRBV9 with TRBJ1-2; D unresolved. The CDR3 has 14 residues. The ends were cut back, 0 bases at V and 4 bases at J, with 10 bases in the middle. Germline V lookup: CDR1 SGDLS, CDR2 YYNGEE. The variable domain in full, completed from reference TRBV9 and TRBJ1-2, reads DSGVTQTPKHLITATGQRVTLRCSPRSGDLSVYWYQQSLDQGLQFLIQYYNGEERAKGNILERFSAQQFPDLHSELNLSSLELGDSALYFCASSVGGQAYGYTFGSGTRLTVV.

The V and J genes are TRBV5-1 and TRBJ2-3, with D possibly TRBD2 on 5 matching bases. This CDR3 spans 15 amino acids. The V gene's germline CDR1 is SGHRS and CDR2 YFSETQ. Between the trimmed V and J ends, which lost 0 bases and 3 bases, there was a span of 11 bases. Here the CDR3 reads CASSLAGSGTDTQYF. In nucleotides, the CDR3 is TGCGCCAGCAGCTTGGCTGGGTCGGGGACAGATACGCAGTATTTT.

V is TRBV19 and J is TRBJ1-1, with D uncertain. The germline gives CDR1 LNHDA, CDR2 SQIVND (reference sequence). This CDR3 is 14 amino acids long. Trimming took off 4 bases at V and 0 bases at J, with 9 bases between the two ends. CDR3 DNA sequence: TGTGCCAGTAGTAAGCAATTGGTGAACACTGAAGCTTTCTTT. This sequence encodes CASSKQLVNTEAFF.

A few counts support this clone. The chain combines TRBV20-1 with TRBJ1-1, with D possibly being TRBD1 (5 bases). There are 10 residues in the CDR3. V lost 6 bases to trimming and J lost 14 bases, with 16 bases between them. The germline CDR1 and CDR2 sequences are DFQATT and SNEGSKA (reference sequence). The CDR3, as DNA: TGCAGTGCAATAACCCCGGGGGTCTTCTTT. It yields the protein CSAITPGVFF.

The rearrangement uses TRBV19 and TRBJ2-5; D tentatively reads TRBD1 or TRBD2 (6 bases each). The V gene's germline CDR1 is LNHDA and CDR2 SQIVND (reference sequence). Trimming pared 3 bases from V and 2 bases from J, leaving 16 bases between. The CDR3 covers 16 residues. Written as DNA, the CDR3 is TGTGCCAGTAGTATCCGGGGGCACCTGGGGCAAGAGACCCAGTACTTC. Amino acids: CASSIRGHLGQETQYF.

The chain carries TRBV5-5 and TRBJ1-1; no reliable D call. V was shortened by 0 bases and J by 6 bases, with 6 bases between the two germline ends. The CDR3 totals 12 residues. Germline values: CDR1 SGHKS, CDR2 YYEKEE (reference sequence). The CDR3 nucleotides read TGTGCCAGCAGCTTGGTTCAGGCTGAAGCTTTCTTT. This codes for CASSLVQAEAFF.

This clone was detected once. The same CDR3 also results from other DNA sequences found in this sample. V gene TRBV5-4 combines with J gene TRBJ2-5; D possibly corresponds to TRBD1 (6 bases). V lost 0 bases to trimming and J lost 5 bases, with 8 bases between them. This CDR3 region has 13 residues. Germline assignment: CDR1 SGHNT and CDR2 YYREEE (reference sequence). The CDR3 region is CASSLVGAETQYF. The CDR3 DNA is TGTGCCAGCAGCTTGGTGGGGGCGGAGACCCAGTACTTC.

This chain connects TRBV28 to TRBJ1-2, with D unresolved. V dropped 7 bases and J dropped 2 bases, with 11 bases sitting between them. This CDR3 has 13 amino acids. The V gene's germline CDR1 is MDHEN and CDR2 SYDVKM. CDR3 DNA sequence: TGTGCCAGCACTGGCAGAAAGAACTATGGCTACACCTTC. Amino acids: CASTGRKNYGYTF.

The V call is TRBV4-2, the J call TRBJ2-1; 8 nucleotides align to TRBD2. CDR3 length: 19 residues. Germline CDR1 is LGHNA and CDR2 is YNFKEQ. V shed 0 bases, J shed 0 bases, and the junction held 10 bases outside the gene matches. CDR3: CASSQDPTSVQSSYNEQFF. The CDR3, as DNA: TGTGCCAGCAGCCAAGATCCGACTAGCGTTCAAAGCTCCTACAATGAGCAGTTCTTC.

The V and J genes are TRBV19 and TRBJ2-7, with 10 bases that match TRBD1. CDR3 length: 15 residues. Trimming took 4 bases from V and 2 from J; bases not matched to a gene: 5. From germline, CDR1 is LNHDA and CDR2 SQIVND (reference sequence). CDR3 sequence: CASSSPGTGAYEQYF. The CDR3 DNA reads as TGTGCCAGTAGTAGCCCCGGGACAGGGGCCTACGAGCAGTACTTC.

The sample holds a few counts of this clone. The gene calls are TRBV4-2 and TRBJ1-5, with D maybe TRBD1 (6 bases). The CDR3 loop spans 16 amino acids. Germline CDR1 LGHNA, CDR2 YNFKEQ. V lost 2 bases and J lost 0, with 11 bases in between. CDR3 residues: CASSQTTGFSNQPQHF. In nucleotides, the CDR3 is TGTGCCAGCAGCCAAACGACAGGCTTTAGCAATCAGCCCCAGCATTTT.

The V gene is TRBV30, the J gene TRBJ1-1; 8 bases agree with TRBD1. The CDR3 length is 13 residues. Per germline, CDR1 GTSNPN and CDR2 SVGIG (reference sequence). Trimming cost V 2 bases and J 4 bases; bases outside gene matches: 3. The DNA for the CDR3 is TGTGCCTGGAGTCTCCAGGGGGCCACTGAAGCTTTCTTT. Protein: CAWSLQGATEAFF. Complete variable domain (other parts from reference TRBV30 and TRBJ1-1): SQTIHQWPATLVQPVGSPLSLECTVEGTSNPNLYWYRQAAGRGLQLLFYSVGIGQISSEVPQNLSASRPQDRQFILSSKKLLLSDSGFYLCAWSLQGATEAFFGQGTRLTVV.

The V gene is TRBV6-1, the J gene TRBJ1-5, with TRBD1 as a possible D gene (6 bases). This CDR3 has 18 residues. Trimming stripped 4 bases from V and 0 bases from J, with 19 bases between. The germline V gene has CDR1 MNHNS and CDR2 SASEGT. The CDR3, as DNA: TGTGCCAGCAGTGGATCCCAGGGGTCTACCGGTAGCAATCAGCCCCAGCATTTT. Translation: CASSGSQGSTGSNQPQHF.

This clone has only one observation. The rearrangement links TRBV5-4 to TRBJ2-1; no reliable D call. Germline V gene data show CDR1 as SGHNT and CDR2 as YYREEE (reference sequence). The CDR3 has 11 residues. V gave up 6 bases and J gave up 5 bases, with 6 bases separating them. The chain's CDR3 is CASTRDNEQFF. Here the CDR3 DNA reads TGTGCCAGCACCAGAGACAATGAGCAGTTCTTC.